The source of this T cell receptor (beta chain) is a study of control samples from healthy donors and cancer patients. TCRdb's copy holds only in-frame clones and misses some; the assay was immunoSEQ multiplex PCR. The top ten hold over 2% of the sample, which has almost 90,000 clones, about 83% seen once. The germline V and J ends were trimmed by 5 bases and 5 bases, with 12 bases remaining between them. Per the germline V gene, CDR1 is LGHNT and CDR2 is FRNRAP. This CDR3 comprises 13 residues. The sequencing input was blood. The rearrangement joins TRBV12-5 to TRBJ1-2; D not certain. This sequence originates from a woman in her thirties or forties in good health. DNA of the CDR3: TGTGCTAGTGGTGAGGAGGTGGGGTATGGCTACACCTTC. It codes for CASGEEVGYGYTF.